The clone carrying this T cell receptor (beta chain) was seen at least ten times. As yet, its antigen is unknown. HTBI primers from iRepertoire and Arm-PCR of CDR3 regions yielded the TCR beta libraries. TCRdb fed the multiplex PCR reads into MiXCR, producing one record per CDR3 protein. The sample records hundreds of thousands of distinct CDR3 sequences, approximately 15% being singletons. The time point: newly diagnosed GD, antithyroid drugs for less than 3 months. Following extraction of RNA from PBMCs, that RNA was used to make the TCR library. The ends were cut back, 7 bases at V and 3 bases at J, with 16 bases in the middle. There are 15 residues in the CDR3. The data were taken from a study of regulatory T cells in long-lasting Graves disease. Study-level points and caveats: Accuracy could have been hurt by small sample size.

This same sample was also taken into another study, of T cells in Graves' hyperthyroidism and ophthalmopathy. That report notes: Expanded thyroid clonotypes (above 0.001) were mostly also found in blood.

This chain connects TRBV12-3 or TRBV12-4 to TRBJ1-5; no reliable D call. The starting material was peripheral blood mononuclear cells (PBMCs), obtained at new diagnosis, from a patient treated with antithyroid drugs. The clonotype comes from a woman in her thirties with Graves disease. CDR3 residues: CASTRDLGDNQPQHF. CDR3 bases: TGTGCCAGCACCCGAGACCTTGGAGACAATCAGCCCCAGCATTTT.